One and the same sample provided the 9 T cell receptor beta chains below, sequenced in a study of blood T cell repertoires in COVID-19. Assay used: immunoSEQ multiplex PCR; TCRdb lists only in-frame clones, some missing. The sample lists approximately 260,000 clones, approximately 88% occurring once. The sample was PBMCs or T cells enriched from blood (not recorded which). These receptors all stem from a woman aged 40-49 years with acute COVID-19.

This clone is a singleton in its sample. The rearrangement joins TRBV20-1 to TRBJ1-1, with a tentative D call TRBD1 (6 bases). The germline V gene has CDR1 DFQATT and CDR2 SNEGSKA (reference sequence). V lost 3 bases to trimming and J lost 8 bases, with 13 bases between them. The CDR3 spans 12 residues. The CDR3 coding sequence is TGCAGTGCTAGTCCGAACAGGGCAGAAGCTTTCTTT. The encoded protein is CSASPNRAEAFF.

CDR3 residues: CASSLTGVDTGELFF. CDR3 bases: TGCGCCAGCAGCTTGACAGGGGTGGACACCGGGGAGCTGTTTTTT. This chain uses TRBV5-1 with TRBJ2-2, with 7 bases identical to TRBD1. V was clipped by 1 base and J by 3 bases; unmatched bases: 3. The CDR3 consists of 15 residues. Germline lookup yields CDR1 SGHRS and CDR2 YFSETQ.

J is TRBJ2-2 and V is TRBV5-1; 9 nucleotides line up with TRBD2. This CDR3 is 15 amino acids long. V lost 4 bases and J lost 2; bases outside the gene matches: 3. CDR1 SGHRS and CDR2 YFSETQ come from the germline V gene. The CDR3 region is CASSLAGLNTGELFF. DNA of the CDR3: TGCGCCAGCAGCCTAGCGGGACTAAACACCGGGGAGCTGTTTTTT.

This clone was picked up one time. CDR3 region: CASTQLAGETKNIQYF. The CDR3 coding sequence is TGTGCCAGTACTCAACTAGCGGGAGAAACCAAAAACATTCAGTACTTC. The chain has TRBV19 and TRBJ2-4; 11 bases line up with TRBD2. This CDR3 spans 16 amino acids. With V trimmed by 7 bases and J by 2 bases, 7 bases remained unmatched. CDR1 is LNHDA, CDR2 SQIVND, per germline (reference sequence).

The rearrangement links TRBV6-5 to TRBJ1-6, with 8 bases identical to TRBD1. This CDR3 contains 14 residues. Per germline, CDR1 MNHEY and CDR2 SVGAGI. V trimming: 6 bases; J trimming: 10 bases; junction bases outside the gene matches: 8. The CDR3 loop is CASRSGQGNSPLHF. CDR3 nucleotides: TGTGCCAGCAGGTCCGGACAGGGCAACTCACCCCTCCACTTT.

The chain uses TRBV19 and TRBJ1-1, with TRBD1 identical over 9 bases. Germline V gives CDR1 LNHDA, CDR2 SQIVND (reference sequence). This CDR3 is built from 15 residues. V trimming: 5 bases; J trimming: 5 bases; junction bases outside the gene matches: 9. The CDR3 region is CASSADRGVGTEAFF. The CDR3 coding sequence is TGTGCCAGTAGTGCCGACAGGGGGGTAGGGACTGAAGCTTTCTTT. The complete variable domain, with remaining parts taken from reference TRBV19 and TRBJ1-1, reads DGGITQSPKYLFRKEGQNVTLSCEQNLNHDAMYWYRQDPGQGLRLIYYSQIVNDFQKGDIAEGYSVSREKKESFPLTVTSAQKNPTAFYLCASSADRGVGTEAFFGQGTRLTVV.

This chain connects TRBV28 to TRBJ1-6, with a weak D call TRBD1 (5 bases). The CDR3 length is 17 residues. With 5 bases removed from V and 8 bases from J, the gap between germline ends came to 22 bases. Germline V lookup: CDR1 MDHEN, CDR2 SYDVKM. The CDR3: CASSPGAGGVSDSPLHF. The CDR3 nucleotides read TGTGCCAGCAGTCCCGGAGCCGGGGGAGTATCTGATTCACCCCTCCACTTT.

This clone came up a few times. The DNA of the CDR3 is TGTGCCAGAGGCTCCGGGGGGAAAGCTTATAGCAATCAGCCCCAGCATTTT. This translates into CARGSGGKAYSNQPQHF. The J gene is TRBJ1-5, the V gene TRBV3-1 (or the pseudogene TRBV3-2); perhaps TRBD1 as D (5 bases). CDR1 is LGHDT and CDR2 is YNNKEL in the germline V gene (reference sequence). Trimming removed 9 bases from V and 0 bases from J, with 21 bases in between. This CDR3 contains 17 residues.

DNA of the CDR3: TGTGCCAGCAGCGTAATGGGGACTAGGGCAGATACGCAGTATTTT. Translated, it gives CASSVMGTRADTQYF. The rearrangement links TRBV9 to TRBJ2-3; 8 bases agree with TRBD2. The germline gives CDR1 SGDLS, CDR2 YYNGEE. The CDR3 extends over 15 amino acids. Trimming at V came to 1 base and at J to 4 bases, leaving 5 bases not matched to a gene.